A few counts support the clone carrying this T cell receptor beta chain. What it recognizes is unknown. RNA transcripts were the template for amplifying TCR beta CDR3 regions. HTBI primers were used for first-round RT-PCR of the TCR CDR3. Each CDR3 protein is one row after TCRdb ran MiXCR on the multiplex PCR reads. This sample has about 500,000 distinct CDR3 sequences, with 15% to 20% found just once. The sample originates from a study of T cells in Graves' hyperthyroidism and ophthalmopathy. General observations from the study: For ophthalmopathy, model prediction preceded onset by a median about 6 months.

From 10 ml of fresh peripheral blood, PBMCs were isolated. Source material: blood. This clonotype was sampled from a woman aged 25 to 39 with Graves' ophthalmopathy.

CDR3 in amino acids: CASSAGTRLFF. The CDR3 nucleotides read TGTGCCAGCAGTGCCGGGACTAGGTTGTTCTTC. The chain joins TRBV25-1 to TRBJ2-1, with 8 positions matching TRBD2. The CDR3 consists of 11 residues. Losses at the gene ends were 4 bases for V and 15 bases for J; bases not matched to a gene: 5. Germline V gene lookup returns CDR1 MGHDK and CDR2 SYGVNS. The variable domain in full, with the rest retrieved from reference TRBV25-1 and TRBJ2-1, is EADIYQTPRYLVIGTGKKITLECSQTMGHDKMYWYQQDPGMELHLIHYSYGVNSTEKGDLSSESTVSRIRTEHFPLTLESARPSHTSQYLCASSAGTRLFFGPGTRLTVL.